These T cell receptor beta chains were read from a single sample in a study of T cell responses to AZD1222 COVID-19 vaccine. Here immunoSEQ multiplex PCR was the method, and the copy in TCRdb shows in-frame clones only, minus some. The sample gives roughly 120,000 clones, roughly nine tenths of which show up once; about 5.3% is in the top ten. The sample in question was peripheral blood, obtained on day 0 of AZD1222 vaccination. All receptors derive from an adult in good health. Both conserved end residues are part of each CDR3. The D gene is left open where the match is weak. Size tells how often a clone was seen (once, few, many) or the class of an expanded clone, and some rows leave it out.

j_call clone_size d_call v_call cdr3_aa cdr3_nt
TRBJ2-5 NA NA TRBV2 CASTEKGPRRETQYF TGTGCCAGCACTGAGAAAGGACCGCGACGGGAGACCCAGTACTTC
TRBJ1-2 NA NA TRBV3-1/TRBV3-2 CASSQGRSRSYTF TGTGCCAGCAGCCAAGGCAGGTCTAGAAGCTACACCTTC
TRBJ2-3 NA NA TRBV7-9 CASQDTRQGKRTDTQYF TGTGCCAGCCAAGATACCCGGCAGGGGAAGAGGACAGATACGCAGTATTTT
TRBJ2-1 NA TRBD1 TRBV6-1 CASSEGGTGVSYNEQFF TGTGCCAGCAGTGAAGGGGGGACAGGGGTTTCCTACAATGAGCAGTTCTTC
TRBJ2-1 NA TRBD1 TRBV5-1 CASSLGGGLYNEQFF TGCGCCAGCAGCTTGGGAGGGGGCCTCTACAATGAGCAGTTCTTC
TRBJ1-6 few NA TRBV4-2 CASSQEYSAYYNSPLHF TGTGCCAGCAGCCAAGAGTACAGTGCATACTATAATTCACCCCTCCACTTT
TRBJ1-6 NA TRBD1 TRBV5-1 CASSTTGGIGGNSPLHF TGCGCCAGCAGCACGACAGGGGGGATTGGCGGTAATTCACCCCTCCACTTT
TRBJ1-2 once NA TRBV9 CASSDRNIGGYTF TGTGCCAGCAGCGATCGGAATATAGGCGGCTACACCTTC
TRBJ1-1 NA NA TRBV2 CASSPDGTGIWKAFF TGTGCCAGCAGTCCTGATGGTACGGGGATATGGAAAGCTTTCTTT
TRBJ1-6 once NA TRBV7-3 CATHPGGIFSPLHF TGTGCCACCCATCCCGGGGGCATCTTTTCACCCCTCCACTTT
TRBJ2-7 once NA TRBV15 CATSRAGAAYEQYF TGTGCCACCAGCAGAGCCGGGGCGGCGTACGAGCAGTACTTC
TRBJ1-6 many NA TRBV27 CASRTGQSNSPLHF TGTGCCAGCCGGACCGGACAGTCTAATTCACCCCTCCACTTT
TRBJ2-2 NA TRBD2 TRBV28 CASSFEVSGIPVGELFF TGTGCCAGCAGTTTCGAGGTTAGCGGGATCCCGGTCGGGGAGCTGTTTTTT
TRBJ2-2 NA NA TRBV30 CAWSVPGELFF TGTGCCTGGAGTGTACCCGGGGAGCTGTTTTTT
TRBJ2-1 few TRBD1 TRBV11-2 CASSLRRDSSNNEQFF TGTGCCAGCAGCTTACGAAGGGACAGCTCAAACAATGAGCAGTTCTTC
TRBJ2-3 NA NA TRBV13 CASSLGTHSTDTQYF TGTGCCAGCAGCTTAGGGACTCATAGCACAGATACGCAGTATTTT
TRBJ2-2 NA TRBD2 TRBV5-1 CASSLDGAGVDGELFF TGCGCCAGCAGCTTGGACGGAGCGGGAGTGGACGGGGAGCTGTTTTTT
TRBJ2-5 NA NA TRBV24-1 CATSDPNQETQYF TGTGCCACCAGTGACCCTAACCAAGAGACCCAGTACTTC
TRBJ2-7 NA TRBD1 TRBV5-1 CASSSTTGDYEQYF TGCGCCAGCAGCTCGACGACAGGGGACTACGAGCAGTACTTC
TRBJ2-3 NA NA TRBV29-1 CSGDLSTDTQYF TGCAGCGGGGACCTTAGCACAGATACGCAGTATTTT
TRBJ2-2 NA TRBD1 TRBV3-1/TRBV3-2 CASSQVSGQGGAGELFF TGTGCCAGCAGCCAAGTGTCGGGACAGGGTGGAGCCGGGGAGCTGTTTTTT
TRBJ2-7 few NA TRBV30 CAWSRTAGGIEQYF TGTGCCTGGAGTCGGACAGCGGGCGGTATCGAGCAGTACTTC
TRBJ2-5 NA TRBD2 TRBV5-6 CASSATRGRSQETQYF TGTGCCAGCAGCGCGACTCGCGGGAGGTCCCAAGAGACCCAGTACTTC
TRBJ2-1 NA NA TRBV6-1 CASSETWLGNEQFF TGTGCCAGCAGTGAAACTTGGTTGGGAAATGAGCAGTTCTTC
TRBJ1-4 NA NA TRBV3-1/TRBV3-2 CASSRIGGAFEKLFF TGTGCCAGCAGCCGAATAGGGGGGGCGTTTGAAAAACTGTTTTTT
TRBJ1-5 NA NA TRBV6-5 CASLLVTNQPQHF TGTGCCAGCTTACTCGTTACCAATCAGCCCCAGCATTTT
TRBJ2-1 NA TRBD1 TRBV28 CASSRQGVPYEQFF TGTGCCAGCAGTAGACAGGGAGTGCCCTATGAGCAGTTCTTC
TRBJ1-5 once NA TRBV15 CATSREGSTRRNQPQHF TGTGCCACCAGCAGAGAGGGCAGTACCAGAAGAAATCAGCCCCAGCATTTT
TRBJ2-1 NA NA TRBV6-1 CASSEMGGQYNEQFF TGTGCCAGCAGTGAAATGGGGGGCCAATACAATGAGCAGTTCTTC
TRBJ1-5 once NA TRBV27 CASSFAASEVRAKNQPQHF TGTGCCAGCAGTTTTGCCGCGTCAGAAGTACGAGCGAAGAATCAGCCCCAGCATTTT
TRBJ1-5 NA NA TRBV30 CAWSVGGSNQPQHF TGTGCCTGGAGTGTAGGGGGTAGCAATCAGCCCCAGCATTTT
TRBJ1-3 NA NA TRBV2 CASSDPGLNSGNTIYF TGTGCCAGCAGCGACCCCGGGCTCAACTCTGGAAACACCATATATTTT